The rows below give T cell receptor beta chains drawn from one sample of a study of blood T cell repertoires in COVID-19. Measured with immunoSEQ multiplex PCR; TCRdb has only the in-frame clones, and not every one. Of some 240,000 clones in the sample, more than 75% were seen once. Input material: PBMCs or T cells enriched from blood (not recorded which). Receptors were obtained from a woman in her forties or fifties who had been exposed to COVID-19. Each CDR3 is given with its conserved first and last residue. Fields, in order: V gene, CDR3 length, J gene, D gene, clone size, CDR3 protein, CDR3 DNA. D genes are given only for firm matches. Rows may omit the clone size; those that give it use once, few, many or a size class.

TRBV10-3	15	TRBJ1-2	.	.	CAISDGGVNVYGYTF	TGTGCCATCAGTGATGGAGGGGTTAACGTCTATGGCTACACCTTC
TRBV6-1	16	TRBJ1-1	TRBD1	.	CASSVGQGRRNTEAFF	TGTGCCAGCAGTGTCGGACAGGGGCGACGGAACACTGAAGCTTTCTTT
TRBV5-8	14	TRBJ2-2	.	.	CASSLGRNTGELFF	TGTGCCAGCAGCTTAGGGAGGAACACCGGGGAGCTGTTTTTT
TRBV7-9	17	TRBJ1-2	TRBD1	few	CASSFRPGTGPLLGYTF	TGTGCCAGCAGCTTCAGACCCGGGACAGGCCCTCTATTAGGCTACACCTTC
TRBV5-1	14	TRBJ1-3	TRBD1	.	CASSRTGAGNTIYF	TGCGCCAGCAGCCGGACAGGGGCTGGAAACACCATATATTTT
TRBV6-1	16	TRBJ2-1	.	.	CASSGSGSSGYNEQFF	TGTGCCAGCAGTGGATCCGGGAGTAGCGGATACAATGAGCAGTTCTTC
TRBV7-3	13	TRBJ1-1	.	once	CASSSHADTEAFF	TGTGCCAGCAGCTCCCATGCGGACACTGAAGCTTTCTTT
TRBV5-1	13	TRBJ1-2	TRBD1	.	CASSEDRNYGYTF	TGCGCCAGCAGCGAGGACAGGAACTATGGCTACACCTTC
TRBV5-4	16	TRBJ2-5	TRBD2	.	CASSPRIAGTSGAQYF	TGTGCCAGCAGCCCCCGGATAGCGGGGACCTCGGGGGCCCAGTACTTC
TRBV4-1	12	TRBJ1-1	.	.	CASSRGGAEAFF	TGCGCCAGCAGCCGGGGAGGGGCTGAAGCTTTCTTT
TRBV6-5	14	TRBJ2-5	TRBD1	few	CASSQRGLGETQYF	TGTGCCAGCAGTCAGAGGGGGCTGGGAGAGACCCAGTACTTC
TRBV19	16	TRBJ1-6	.	.	CASSGRAGTENSPLHF	TGTGCCAGTAGTGGGCGAGCCGGGACTGAAAATTCACCCCTCCACTTT
TRBV5-1	18	TRBJ2-2	TRBD1	.	CASSLRVRTGANTGELFF	TGCGCCAGCAGCTTGAGGGTTCGGACAGGGGCGAACACCGGGGAGCTGTTTTTT
TRBV10-3	13	TRBJ2-5	.	.	CAISRQAQETQYF	TGTGCCATCAGCCGACAGGCCCAAGAGACCCAGTACTTC
TRBV27	15	TRBJ1-4	.	.	CASSSPQAGGEKLFF	TGTGCCAGCAGTTCGCCCCAGGCAGGTGGGGAAAAACTGTTTTTT
TRBV29-1	15	TRBJ2-6	TRBD1	few	CSVGQGGTGANVLTF	TGCAGCGTGGGACAGGGGGGGACTGGGGCCAACGTCCTGACTTTC
TRBV6-5	13	TRBJ2-3	TRBD1	.	CATLDRDTDTQYF	TGTGCCACCCTGGACAGGGACACAGATACGCAGTATTTT
TRBV28	13	TRBJ1-1	.	few	CASTGAGRTEAFF	TGTGCCAGCACAGGGGCTGGGCGCACTGAAGCTTTCTTT
TRBV12-3/TRBV12-4	13	TRBJ2-1	TRBD2	.	CASSPGGGHEQFF	TGTGCCAGCAGTCCGGGGGGTGGACATGAGCAGTTCTTC
TRBV12-3/TRBV12-4	12	TRBJ1-6	.	.	CATRQVNSPLHF	TGTGCCACACGACAGGTCAATTCACCCCTCCACTTT
TRBV27	13	TRBJ2-1	.	once	CASSSTHYNEQFF	TGTGCCAGCAGTTCGACACACTACAATGAGCAGTTCTTC
TRBV10-1	15	TRBJ2-5	.	.	CASSESRRVGETQYF	TGCGCCAGCAGTGAGTCGAGGAGGGTTGGAGAGACCCAGTACTTC
TRBV3-1/TRBV3-2	15	TRBJ2-3	TRBD2	.	CASSQVDGLAGGQYF	TGTGCCAGCAGCCAAGTGGACGGACTAGCGGGGGGGCAGTATTTT
TRBV6-5	14	TRBJ1-6	.	.	CASSYSMTEGPLHF	TGTGCCAGCAGTTACTCGATGACGGAGGGACCCCTCCACTTT